This TCR beta chain originates from a study of beta chain features in type 1 diabetes. Study findings and constraints: Sequencing used cDNA, and cells with high TCR expression could therefore be over-represented. People with Type 1 diabetes carried modestly yet significantly shorter TCRB CDR3s in all four CD4+ subsets.

This clone was picked up a small number of times. The antigen is unknown. Trimming shortened V by 3 bases and J by 7 bases, and 12 bases separated the two germline ends. Germline V lookup: CDR1 MNHNY, CDR2 SVGAGI (reference sequence). CDR3 size: 13 residues. The investigators reverse transcribed all of the isolated RNA, so they sequenced expressed TCRB transcripts. Assay used: immunoSEQ multiplex PCR; TCRdb lists only in-frame clones, some missing. The profile shows some 140,000 clones, 9% of them singletons. This receptor was taken from a man aged 25 to 40 with type 1 diabetes. The V gene is TRBV6-6, the J gene TRBJ2-5, with a tentative D call TRBD1 (6 bases). The sample taken for sequencing was central memory CD4+ T cells from blood. CDR3 sequence reads: CASSYTGRGTQYF. In DNA, the CDR3 is TGTGCCAGCAGTTATACAGGGCGAGGGACCCAGTACTTC.